A selection of T cell receptor beta chains follows, all from one sample in a study of cytomegalovirus exposure and HLA in healthy donors. Method: immunoSEQ multiplex PCR; TCRdb's copy keeps in-frame clones and lacks some. The sample holds 80,000 to 90,000 clones, approximately 82% seen once. Input material: PBMCs. The receptors were sampled from a man aged 35-49 years in good health and CMV-seronegative. The CDR3 runs from the conserved cysteine through the conserved F or W. D genes are given only for firm matches. The size field is filled for only some rows; it gives once, few, many or a size class.

-	TRBV29-1	TRBJ1-2	-	CSVSQGQYGYTF	TGCAGCGTTAGTCAGGGCCAGTATGGCTACACCTTC
-	TRBV5-6	TRBJ1-5	-	CASSLVGQPQHF	TGTGCCAGCAGCTTGGTCGGTCAGCCCCAGCATTTT
few	TRBV6-5	TRBJ1-1	TRBD1	CASSQRGPNTEAFF	TGTGCCAGCAGCCAGAGGGGGCCTAACACTGAAGCTTTCTTT
-	TRBV29-1	TRBJ2-7	TRBD2	CSVEDPQGSGLAGGNYEQYF	TGCAGCGTTGAAGATCCTCAGGGCTCGGGACTAGCGGGAGGTAACTACGAGCAGTACTTC
-	TRBV5-1	TRBJ1-2	-	CASSFQGRDGYTF	TGCGCCAGCAGCTTTCAGGGGCGCGATGGCTACACCTTC
-	TRBV19	TRBJ2-2	-	CASKPPVDVGELFF	TGTGCCAGTAAACCCCCTGTAGATGTCGGGGAGCTGTTTTTT
-	TRBV6-6	TRBJ1-6	TRBD1	CASRQGVGSPLHF	TGTGCCAGCAGGCAGGGGGTGGGGTCACCCCTCCACTTT
once	TRBV9	TRBJ1-3	TRBD1	CASSAGQGRNTIYF	TGTGCCAGCAGCGCTGGACAGGGTAGAAACACCATATATTTT
-	TRBV2	TRBJ1-1	-	CASSRGGGGDTEAFF	TGTGCCAGCAGCCGCGGAGGGGGAGGGGACACTGAAGCTTTCTTT
-	TRBV29-1	TRBJ2-7	-	CSVEDLTSYEQYF	TGCAGCGTTGAAGACCTCACATCGTACGAGCAGTACTTC
-	TRBV6-1	TRBJ1-6	TRBD1	CASSADRGNSPLHF	TGTGCCAGCAGTGCCGACAGGGGGAATTCACCCCTCCACTTT
-	TRBV5-1	TRBJ1-2	-	CASSLGRGGDGYTF	TGCGCCAGCAGCTTGGGCAGGGGAGGGGATGGCTACACCTTC
-	TRBV7-2	TRBJ1-5	-	CASSLQGSVGQPQHF	TGTGCCAGCAGCTTACAGGGAAGTGTGGGTCAGCCCCAGCATTTT
-	TRBV9	TRBJ2-2	TRBD2	CASSVEISGRTGELFF	TGTGCCAGCAGCGTAGAAATTAGCGGGAGAACCGGGGAGCTGTTTTTT
-	TRBV28	TRBJ2-6	TRBD1	CASSSRPGTGEGANVLTF	TGTGCCAGCAGTTCCCGTCCCGGGACAGGGGAAGGGGCCAACGTCCTGACTTTC
once	TRBV28	TRBJ2-7	TRBD1	CASRTGAFSYEQYF	TGTGCCAGCCGTACAGGGGCTTTCTCCTACGAGCAGTACTTC